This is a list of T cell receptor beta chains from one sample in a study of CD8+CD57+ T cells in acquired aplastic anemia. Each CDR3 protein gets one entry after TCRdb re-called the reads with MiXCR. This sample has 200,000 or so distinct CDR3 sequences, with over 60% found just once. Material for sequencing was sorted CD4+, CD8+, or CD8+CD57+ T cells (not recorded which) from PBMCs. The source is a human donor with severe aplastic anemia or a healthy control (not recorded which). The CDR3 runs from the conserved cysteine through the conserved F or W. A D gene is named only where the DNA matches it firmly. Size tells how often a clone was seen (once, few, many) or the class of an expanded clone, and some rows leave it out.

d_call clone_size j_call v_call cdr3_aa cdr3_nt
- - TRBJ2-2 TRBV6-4 CASSDDDNTGELFF TGTGCCAGCAGTGACGATGATAACACCGGGGAGCTGTTTTTT
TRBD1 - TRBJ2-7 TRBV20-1 CSAREGDRGDFSYEQYF TGCAGTGCTAGAGAGGGGGACAGGGGCGATTTCTCCTACGAGCAGTACTTC
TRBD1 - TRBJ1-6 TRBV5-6 CASSEGANSPLHF TGTGCCAGCAGCGAGGGGGCAAATTCACCCCTCCACTTT
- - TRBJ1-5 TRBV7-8 CASSSAPNQPQHF TGTGCCAGCAGCTCGGCACCTAATCAGCCCCAGCATTTT
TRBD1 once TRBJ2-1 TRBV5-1 CASSVGTGGSNEQFF TGCGCCAGCAGCGTCGGGACAGGGGGAAGCAATGAGCAGTTCTTC
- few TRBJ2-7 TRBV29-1 CSVEGPLSARPSYEQYF TGCAGCGTTGAAGGTCCCCTGTCGGCACGGCCTTCCTACGAGCAGTACTTC
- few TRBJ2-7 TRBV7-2 CASSLDAVSYEQYF TGTGCCAGCAGCTTAGACGCGGTCAGCTACGAGCAGTACTTC
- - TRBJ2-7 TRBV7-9 CVSSSGLATYEQYF TGTGTCAGCAGCTCCGGGCTAGCCACCTACGAGCAGTACTTC
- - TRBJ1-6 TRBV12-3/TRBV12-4 CASSFARGGSPLHF TGTGCCAGCAGTTTCGCCAGGGGAGGATCACCCCTCCACTTT
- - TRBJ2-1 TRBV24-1 CATSDPRTVNNEQFF TGTGCCACCAGTGATCCCCGGACAGTCAACAATGAGCAGTTCTTC
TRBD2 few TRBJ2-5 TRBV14 CASSLGGSGSQETQYF TGTGCCAGCAGCCTTGGTGGTAGCGGGAGTCAAGAGACCCAGTACTTC
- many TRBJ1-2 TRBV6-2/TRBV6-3 CATALEIWQPYTF TGTGCCACCGCGCTGGAGATTTGGCAGCCCTACACCTTC
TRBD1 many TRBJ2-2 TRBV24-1 CATTTGGAGELFF TGTGCCACCACTACAGGGGGTGCCGGGGAGCTGTTTTTT
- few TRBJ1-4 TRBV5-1 CASSPEATNEKLFF TGCGCCAGCAGCCCCGAGGCAACTAATGAAAAACTGTTTTTT
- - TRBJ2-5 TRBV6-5 CATLGPEETQYF TGTGCCACATTAGGACCTGAGGAGACCCAGTACTTC